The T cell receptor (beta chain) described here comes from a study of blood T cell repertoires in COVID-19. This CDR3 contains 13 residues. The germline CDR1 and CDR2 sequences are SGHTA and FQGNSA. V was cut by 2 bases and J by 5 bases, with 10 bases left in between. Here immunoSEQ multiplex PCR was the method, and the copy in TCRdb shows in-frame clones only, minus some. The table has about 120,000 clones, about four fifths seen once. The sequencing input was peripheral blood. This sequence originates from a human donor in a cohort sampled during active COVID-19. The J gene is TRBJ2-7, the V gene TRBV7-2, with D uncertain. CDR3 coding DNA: TGTGCCAGCAGCTTAATAGTGTCGCACGAGCAGTACTTC. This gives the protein CASSLIVSHEQYF.